This T cell receptor (beta chain) was captured by sequencing in a study of PD-L1 blockade in urothelial cancer. On the study more broadly: Atezolizumab, begun by patients in about 2014, was given at 1,200 mg intravenously every 3 weeks.

The method was immunoSEQ multiplex PCR; TCRdb's version includes in-frame clones alone and lacks a portion of them. The sample gives tens of thousands of clones, roughly 83% of which show up once; around 3.5% is in the top ten. The sample's time point: peripheral blood 6 weeks after treatment start. The sequencing used PBMCs, collected around atezolizumab (anti-PD-L1) treatment. This clonotype was obtained from a man in his sixties or seventies with urothelial cancer.

In DNA, the CDR3 is TGCAGCGTTGATACAACGAACACCGGGGAGCTGTTTTTT. The encoded protein is CSVDTTNTGELFF. This chain uses TRBV29-1 with TRBJ2-2; D uncertain. Trimming shortened V by 3 bases and J by 0 bases, and 5 bases separated the two germline ends. The CDR3 length is 13 residues. The germline gives CDR1 SQVTM, CDR2 ANQGSEA.